The entry below describes one T cell receptor beta chain. The V and J ends lost 7 bases and 2 bases, in that order; junction bases with no gene match: 5. This CDR3 has 15 residues. Per germline, CDR1 SNHLY and CDR2 FYNNEI. This entry is derived from a study of blood T cell repertoires in COVID-19. Study-level background: Collection of acute and convalescent COVID-19 samples took place in the United States, Italy and Spain. PBMCs, B-cell-depleted T cells, or T cells were the source of the cDNA or gDNA that made up the material.

Per the original data handling: The assay estimated nucleated cells by amplifying reference gene primers. The assay was immunoSEQ multiplex PCR, and TCRdb's table has in-frame clones only and misses some. The DNA gave D and trimming, while V, J and clone size come from that table. The sample shows 150,000 to 200,000 clones, over 70% of them seen only once. The specimen was peripheral blood. The rearrangement joins TRBV2 to TRBJ2-1; 10 nucleotides line up with TRBD2. This TCR was sampled from a man between 65 and 85 years old with acute or convalescent COVID-19. CDR3 sequence reads: CASTETSGAYNEQFF. The CDR3, as DNA: TGTGCCAGCACGGAAACTAGCGGGGCCTACAATGAGCAGTTCTTC. Filled out from reference TRBV2 and TRBJ2-1, the complete variable domain reads EPEVTQTPSHQVTQMGQEVILRCVPISNHLYFYWYRQILGQKVEFLVSFYNNEISEKSEIFDDQFSVERPDGSNFTLKIRSTKLEDSAMYFCASTETSGAYNEQFFGPGTRLTVL.